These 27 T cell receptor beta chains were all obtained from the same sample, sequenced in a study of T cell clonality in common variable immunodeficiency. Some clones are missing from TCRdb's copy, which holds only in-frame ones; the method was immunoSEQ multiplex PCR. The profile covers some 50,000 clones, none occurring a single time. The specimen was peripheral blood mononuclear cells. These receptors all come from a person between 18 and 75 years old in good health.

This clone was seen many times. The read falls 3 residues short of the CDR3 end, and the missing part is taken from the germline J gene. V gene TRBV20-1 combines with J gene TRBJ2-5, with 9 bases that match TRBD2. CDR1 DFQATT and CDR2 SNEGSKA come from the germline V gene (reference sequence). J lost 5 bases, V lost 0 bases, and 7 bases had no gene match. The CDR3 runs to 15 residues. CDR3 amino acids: CSARDDLAGYETQYF. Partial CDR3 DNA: TGCAGTGCTAGAGATGACCTAGCGGGGTATGAGACC.

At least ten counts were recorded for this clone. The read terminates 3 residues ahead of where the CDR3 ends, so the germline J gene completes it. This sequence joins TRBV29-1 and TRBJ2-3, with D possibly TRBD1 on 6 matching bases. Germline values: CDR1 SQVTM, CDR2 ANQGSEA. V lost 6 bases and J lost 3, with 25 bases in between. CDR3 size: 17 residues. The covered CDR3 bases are TGCAGCGTGGACGGGACACCTCTCGGGCGGTCAACAGATACG. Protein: CSVDGTPLGRSTDT. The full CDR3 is CSVDGTPLGRSTDTQYF.

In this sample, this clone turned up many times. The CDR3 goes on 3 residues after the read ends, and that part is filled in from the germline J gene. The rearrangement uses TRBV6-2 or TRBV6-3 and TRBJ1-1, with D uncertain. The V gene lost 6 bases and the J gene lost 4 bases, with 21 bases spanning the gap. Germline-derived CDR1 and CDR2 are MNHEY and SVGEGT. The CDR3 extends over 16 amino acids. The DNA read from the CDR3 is TGTGCCAGCAGCTACACCGGACCGGGGATGGGCACTGAA. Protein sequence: CASSYTGPGMGTE. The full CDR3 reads CASSYTGPGMGTEAFF.

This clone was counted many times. The covered CDR3 bases are TGTGCCACCCTAGGTAACACC. It specifies CATLGNT. The full CDR3 sequence reads CATLGNTIYF. This chain connects TRBV2 to TRBJ1-3, with D uncertain. Read sequence stops 3 residues before the CDR3 end, and the germline J gene provides the missing end. V lost 10 bases, J lost 7 bases, and 8 bases lay in between. The CDR3 is 10 residues long. Germline V gene lookup returns CDR1 SNHLY and CDR2 FYNNEI.

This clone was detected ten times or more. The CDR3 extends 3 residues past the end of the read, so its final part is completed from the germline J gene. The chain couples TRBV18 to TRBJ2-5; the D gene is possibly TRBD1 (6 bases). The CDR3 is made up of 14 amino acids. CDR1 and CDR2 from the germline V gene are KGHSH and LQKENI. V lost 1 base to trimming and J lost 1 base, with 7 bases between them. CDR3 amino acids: CASSPQGVQETQYF. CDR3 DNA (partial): TGTGCCAGCTCACCACAGGGGGTCCAAGAGACC.

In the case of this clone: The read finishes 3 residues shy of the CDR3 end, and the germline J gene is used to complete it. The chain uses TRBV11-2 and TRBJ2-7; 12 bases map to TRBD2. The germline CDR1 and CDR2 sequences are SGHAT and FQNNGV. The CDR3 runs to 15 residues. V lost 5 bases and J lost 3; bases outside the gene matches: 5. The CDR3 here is CASSGLAGPSYEQYF. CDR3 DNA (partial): TGTGCCAGCAGCGGACTAGCGGGGCCAAGCTACGAG.

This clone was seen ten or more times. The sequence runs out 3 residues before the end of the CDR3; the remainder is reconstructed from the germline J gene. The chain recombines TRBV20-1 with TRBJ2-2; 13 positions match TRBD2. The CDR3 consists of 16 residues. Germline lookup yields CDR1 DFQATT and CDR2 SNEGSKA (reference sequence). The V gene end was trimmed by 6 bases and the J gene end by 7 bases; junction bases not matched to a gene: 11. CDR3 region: CSATGTSGVRIGELFF. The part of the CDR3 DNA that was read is TGCAGTGCCACCGGGACTAGCGGGGTTCGAATCGGGGAG.

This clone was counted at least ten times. The CDR3 DNA, read in part, is TGCAGTGCTAGAGATTCTGGACAGGGGGCCGGGGGCGAG. Protein product: CSARDSGQGAGGE. The whole CDR3 sequence is CSARDSGQGAGGEQYF. This chain links TRBV20-1 with TRBJ2-7; 11 bases map to TRBD1. The read ends 3 residues shy of where the CDR3 ends; the end is completed using the germline J gene. CDR1 and CDR2 from the germline V gene are DFQATT and SNEGSKA (reference sequence). CDR3 size: 16 residues. V shed 0 bases, J shed 6 bases, and the junction held 10 bases outside the gene matches.

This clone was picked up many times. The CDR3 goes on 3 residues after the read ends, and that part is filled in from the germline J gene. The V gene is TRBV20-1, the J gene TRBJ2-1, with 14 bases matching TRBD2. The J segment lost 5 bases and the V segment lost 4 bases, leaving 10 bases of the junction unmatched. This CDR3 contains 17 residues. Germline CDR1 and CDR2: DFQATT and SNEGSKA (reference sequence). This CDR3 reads CSAKGLAGGVSHNEQFF. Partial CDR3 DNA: TGCAGTGCTAAAGGACTAGCGGGAGGAGTCAGCCACAATGAG.

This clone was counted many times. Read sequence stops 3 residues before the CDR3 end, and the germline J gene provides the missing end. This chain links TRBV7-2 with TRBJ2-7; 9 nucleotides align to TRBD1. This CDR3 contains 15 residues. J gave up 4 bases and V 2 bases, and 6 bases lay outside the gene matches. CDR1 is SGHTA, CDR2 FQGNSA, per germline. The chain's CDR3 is CASSLHRDRDYEQYF. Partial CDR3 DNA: TGTGCCAGCAGCTTACACCGGGACAGGGATTACGAG.

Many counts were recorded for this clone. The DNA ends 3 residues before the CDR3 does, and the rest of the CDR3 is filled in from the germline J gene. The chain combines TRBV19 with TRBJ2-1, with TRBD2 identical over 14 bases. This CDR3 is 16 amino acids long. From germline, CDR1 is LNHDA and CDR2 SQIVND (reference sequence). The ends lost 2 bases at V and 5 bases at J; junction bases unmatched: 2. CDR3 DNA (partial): TGTGCCAGTAGTATATCGGGACTAGCGGGGGACAATGAG. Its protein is CASSISGLAGDNE. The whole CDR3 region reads CASSISGLAGDNEQFF.

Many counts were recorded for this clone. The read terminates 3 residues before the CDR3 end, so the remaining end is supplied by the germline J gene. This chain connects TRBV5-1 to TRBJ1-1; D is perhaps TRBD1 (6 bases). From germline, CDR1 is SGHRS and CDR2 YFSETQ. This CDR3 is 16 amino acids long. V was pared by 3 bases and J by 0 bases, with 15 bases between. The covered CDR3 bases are TGCGCCAGCAGCTCCCGGGACACCACTATGAACACTGAA. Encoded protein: CASSSRDTTMNTE. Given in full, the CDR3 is CASSSRDTTMNTEAFF.

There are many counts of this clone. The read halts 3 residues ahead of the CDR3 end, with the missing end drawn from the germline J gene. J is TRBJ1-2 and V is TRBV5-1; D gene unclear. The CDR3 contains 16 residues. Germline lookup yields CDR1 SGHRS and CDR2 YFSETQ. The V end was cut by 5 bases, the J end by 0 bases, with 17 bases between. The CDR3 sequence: CASSYLEASPNYGYTF. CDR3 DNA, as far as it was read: TGCGCCAGCAGTTACTTGGAAGCGAGCCCTAACTATGGC.

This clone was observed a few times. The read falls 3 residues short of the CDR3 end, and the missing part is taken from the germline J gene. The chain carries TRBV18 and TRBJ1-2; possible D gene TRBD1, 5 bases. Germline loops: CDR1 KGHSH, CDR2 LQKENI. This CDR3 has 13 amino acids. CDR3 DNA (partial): TGTGCCAGCTCACCCCTGCAGGGCCACGAC. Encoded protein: CASSPLQGHD. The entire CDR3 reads CASSPLQGHDYTF.

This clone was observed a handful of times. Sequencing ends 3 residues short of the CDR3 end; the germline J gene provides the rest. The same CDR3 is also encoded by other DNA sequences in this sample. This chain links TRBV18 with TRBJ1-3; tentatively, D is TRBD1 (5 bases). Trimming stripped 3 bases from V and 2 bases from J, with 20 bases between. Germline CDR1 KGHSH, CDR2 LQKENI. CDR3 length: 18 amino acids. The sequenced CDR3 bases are TGTGCCAGCTCACCGCCCCTCACCGGAGCAGGGACTGGAAACACC. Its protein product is CASSPPLTGAGTGNT. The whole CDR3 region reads CASSPPLTGAGTGNTIYF. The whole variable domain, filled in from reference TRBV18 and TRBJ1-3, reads NAGVMQNPRHLVRRRGQEARLRCSPMKGHSHVYWYRQLPEEGLKFMVYLQKENIIDESGMPKERFSAEFPKEGPSILRIQQVVRGDSAAYFCASSPPLTGAGTGNTIYFGEGSWLTVV.

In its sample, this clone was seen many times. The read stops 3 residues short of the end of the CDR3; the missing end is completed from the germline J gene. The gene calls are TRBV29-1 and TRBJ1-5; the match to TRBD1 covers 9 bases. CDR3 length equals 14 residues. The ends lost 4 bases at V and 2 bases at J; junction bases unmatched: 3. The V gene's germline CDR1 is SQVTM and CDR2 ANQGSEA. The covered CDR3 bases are TGCAGCGTTGGACAGGGGGAGGGCAATCAGCCC. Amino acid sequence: CSVGQGEGNQP. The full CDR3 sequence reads CSVGQGEGNQPQHF.

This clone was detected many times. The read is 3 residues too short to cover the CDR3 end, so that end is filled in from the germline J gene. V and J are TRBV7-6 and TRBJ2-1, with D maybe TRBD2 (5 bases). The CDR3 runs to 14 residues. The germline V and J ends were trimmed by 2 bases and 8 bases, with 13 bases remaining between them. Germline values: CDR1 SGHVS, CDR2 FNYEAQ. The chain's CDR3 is CASSLMAGHDEQFF. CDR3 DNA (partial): TGTGCCAGCAGCTTAATGGCGGGCCACGATGAG.

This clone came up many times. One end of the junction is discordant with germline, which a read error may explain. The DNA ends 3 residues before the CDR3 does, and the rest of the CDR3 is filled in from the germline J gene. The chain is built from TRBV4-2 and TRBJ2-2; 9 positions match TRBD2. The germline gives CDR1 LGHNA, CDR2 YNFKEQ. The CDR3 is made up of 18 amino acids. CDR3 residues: CASSQDPGGGAGTGELFF. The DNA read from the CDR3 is TGCGCCAGCAGCCAAGATCCGGGCGGGGGGGCCGGCACCGGGGAG.

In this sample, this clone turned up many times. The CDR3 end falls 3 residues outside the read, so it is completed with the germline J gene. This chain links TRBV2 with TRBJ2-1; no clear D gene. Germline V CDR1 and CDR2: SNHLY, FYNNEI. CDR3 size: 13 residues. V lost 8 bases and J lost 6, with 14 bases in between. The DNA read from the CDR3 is TGTGCCAGCTCCTTGGCTAGTTTCAATGAG. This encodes CASSLASFNE. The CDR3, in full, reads CASSLASFNEQFF.

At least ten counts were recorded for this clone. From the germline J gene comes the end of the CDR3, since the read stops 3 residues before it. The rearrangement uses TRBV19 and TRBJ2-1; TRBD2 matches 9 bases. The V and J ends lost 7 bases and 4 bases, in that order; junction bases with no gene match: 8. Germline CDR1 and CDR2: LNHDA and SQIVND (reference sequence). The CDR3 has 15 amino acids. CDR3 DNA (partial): TGTGCCAGTAAATGGCGGGAGGGCCTGTACAATGAG. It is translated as CASKWREGLYNE. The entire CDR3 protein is CASKWREGLYNEQFF.

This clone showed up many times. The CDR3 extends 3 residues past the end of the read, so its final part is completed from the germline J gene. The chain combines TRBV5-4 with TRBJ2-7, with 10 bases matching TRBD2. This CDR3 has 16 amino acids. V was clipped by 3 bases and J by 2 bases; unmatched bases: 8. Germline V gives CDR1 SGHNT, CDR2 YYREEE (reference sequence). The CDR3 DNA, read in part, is TGTGCCAGCAGCTCCTGGACTAGCGGTTATCCCTACGAG. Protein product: CASSSWTSGYPYE. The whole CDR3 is CASSSWTSGYPYEQYF.

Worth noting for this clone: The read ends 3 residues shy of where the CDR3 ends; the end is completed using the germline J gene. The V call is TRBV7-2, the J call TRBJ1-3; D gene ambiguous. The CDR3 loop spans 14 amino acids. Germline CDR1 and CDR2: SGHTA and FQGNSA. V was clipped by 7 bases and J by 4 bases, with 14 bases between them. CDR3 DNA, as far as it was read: TGTGCCAGCATCCAGGATTTAGAAGGAAACACC. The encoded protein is CASIQDLEGNT. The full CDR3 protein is CASIQDLEGNTIYF.

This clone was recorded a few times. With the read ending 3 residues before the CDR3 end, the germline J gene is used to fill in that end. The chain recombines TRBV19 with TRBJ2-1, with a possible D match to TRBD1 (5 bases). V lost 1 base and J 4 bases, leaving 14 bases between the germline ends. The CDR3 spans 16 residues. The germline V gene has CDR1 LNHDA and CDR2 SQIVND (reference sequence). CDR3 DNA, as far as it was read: TGTGCCAGTAGTATAGCCGCACAGGCCATTTACAATGAG. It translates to CASSIAAQAIYNE. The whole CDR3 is CASSIAAQAIYNEQFF.

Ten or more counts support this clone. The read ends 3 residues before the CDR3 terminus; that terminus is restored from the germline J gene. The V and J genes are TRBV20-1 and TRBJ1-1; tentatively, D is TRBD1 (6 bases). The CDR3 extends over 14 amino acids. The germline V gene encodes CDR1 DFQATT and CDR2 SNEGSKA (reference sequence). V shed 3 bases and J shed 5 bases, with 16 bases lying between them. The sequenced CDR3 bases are TGCAGTGCTAGTTCGGGCAGGGGTGGGACTGAA. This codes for CSASSGRGGTE. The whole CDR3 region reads CSASSGRGGTEAFF.

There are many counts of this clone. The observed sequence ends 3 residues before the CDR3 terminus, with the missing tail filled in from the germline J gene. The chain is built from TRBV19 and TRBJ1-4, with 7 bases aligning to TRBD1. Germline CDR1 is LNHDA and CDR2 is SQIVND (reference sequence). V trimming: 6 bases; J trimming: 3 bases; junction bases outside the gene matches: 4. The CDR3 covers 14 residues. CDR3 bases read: TGTGCCAGTAGCTTGGGGACAGCTAATGAAAAA. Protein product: CASSLGTANEK. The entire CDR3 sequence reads CASSLGTANEKLFF.

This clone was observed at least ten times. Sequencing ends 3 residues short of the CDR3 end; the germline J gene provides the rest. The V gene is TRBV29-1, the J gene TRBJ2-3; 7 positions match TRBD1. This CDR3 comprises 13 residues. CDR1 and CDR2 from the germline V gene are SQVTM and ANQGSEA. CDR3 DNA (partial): TGCAGCGTTTTTGAGGGGGCCGGAGAGACG. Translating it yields CSVFEGAGET. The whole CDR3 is CSVFEGAGETQYF.

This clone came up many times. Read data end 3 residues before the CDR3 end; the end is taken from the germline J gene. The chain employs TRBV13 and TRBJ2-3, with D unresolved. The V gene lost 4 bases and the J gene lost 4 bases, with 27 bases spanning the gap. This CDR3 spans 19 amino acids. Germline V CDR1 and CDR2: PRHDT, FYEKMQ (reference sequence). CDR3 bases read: TGTGCCAGCAGCTCACTAATTATAAGAAATTTCATCCGCGCAGATACG. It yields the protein CASSSLIIRNFIRADT. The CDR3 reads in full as CASSSLIIRNFIRADTQYF.